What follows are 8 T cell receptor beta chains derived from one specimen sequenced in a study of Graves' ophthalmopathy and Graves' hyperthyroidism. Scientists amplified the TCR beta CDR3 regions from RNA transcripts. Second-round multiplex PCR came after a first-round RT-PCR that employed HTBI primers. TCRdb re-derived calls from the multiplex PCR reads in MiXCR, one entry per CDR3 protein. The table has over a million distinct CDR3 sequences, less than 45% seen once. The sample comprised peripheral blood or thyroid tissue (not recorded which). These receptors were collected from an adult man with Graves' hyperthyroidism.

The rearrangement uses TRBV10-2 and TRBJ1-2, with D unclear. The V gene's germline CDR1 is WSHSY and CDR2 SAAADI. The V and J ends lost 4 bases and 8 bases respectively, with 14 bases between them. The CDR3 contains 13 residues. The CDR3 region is CASSAGLELGYTF. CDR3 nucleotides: TGCGCCAGCAGTGCCGGACTAGAGTTGGGCTACACCTTC.

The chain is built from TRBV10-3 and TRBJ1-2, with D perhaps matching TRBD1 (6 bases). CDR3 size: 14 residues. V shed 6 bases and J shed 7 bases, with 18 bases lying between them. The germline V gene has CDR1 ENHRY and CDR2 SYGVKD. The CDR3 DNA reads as TGTGCCATCAGCGTGGAACAGGGCGTCGGTGGCTACACCTTC. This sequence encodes CAISVEQGVGGYTF.

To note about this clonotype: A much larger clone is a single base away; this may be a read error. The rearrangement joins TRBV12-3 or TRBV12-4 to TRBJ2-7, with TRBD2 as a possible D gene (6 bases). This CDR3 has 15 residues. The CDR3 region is CVSSTSGQSSYEQYF. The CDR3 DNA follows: TGTGTCAGCAGCACGAGCGGGCAGAGCTCCTACGAGCAGTACTTC.

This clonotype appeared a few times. CDR3 residues: CASSPVRGRGVQETQYF. As DNA, the CDR3 is TGTGCCAGCAGCCCCGTTAGGGGGCGGGGGGTCCAAGAGACCCAGTACTTC. The chain employs TRBV9 and TRBJ2-5, with a possible D match to TRBD2 (8 bases). The CDR3 runs 17 residues. V was clipped by 4 bases and J by 1 base, with 20 bases between them. Germline V gene lookup returns CDR1 SGDLS and CDR2 YYNGEE.

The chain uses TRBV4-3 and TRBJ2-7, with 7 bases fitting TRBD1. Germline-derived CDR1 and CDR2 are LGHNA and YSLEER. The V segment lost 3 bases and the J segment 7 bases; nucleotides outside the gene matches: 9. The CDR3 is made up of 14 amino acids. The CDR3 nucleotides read TGCGCCAGCAGCCACCGACAGGGCGGCGGGGAGCAGTACTTC. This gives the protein CASSHRQGGGEQYF.

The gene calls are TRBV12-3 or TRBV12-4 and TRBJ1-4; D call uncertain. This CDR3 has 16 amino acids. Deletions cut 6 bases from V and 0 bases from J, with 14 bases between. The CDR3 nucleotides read TGTGCCAGCAGCCCCGGACGCACAGCAACTAATGAAAAACTGTTTTTT. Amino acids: CASSPGRTATNEKLFF.

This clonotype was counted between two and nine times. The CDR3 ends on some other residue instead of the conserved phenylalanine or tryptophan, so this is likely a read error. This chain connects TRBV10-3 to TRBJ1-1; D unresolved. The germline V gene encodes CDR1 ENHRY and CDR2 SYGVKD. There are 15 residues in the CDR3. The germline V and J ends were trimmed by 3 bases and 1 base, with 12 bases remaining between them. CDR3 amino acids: CAISDHVGRNTEAFL. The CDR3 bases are TGTGCCATCAGTGACCACGTAGGACGGAACACTGAAGCTTTCCTT.

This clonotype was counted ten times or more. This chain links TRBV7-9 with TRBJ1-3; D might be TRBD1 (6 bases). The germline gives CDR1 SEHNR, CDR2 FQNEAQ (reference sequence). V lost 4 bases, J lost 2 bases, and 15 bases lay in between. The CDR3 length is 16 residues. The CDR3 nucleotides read TGTGCCAGCAGCTCCTACAGGGTAGACGCTGGAAACACCATATATTTT. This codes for CASSSYRVDAGNTIYF.